The 23 T cell receptor beta chains listed next were all sequenced from one sample in a study of early T cells in non-severe SARS-CoV-2 infection. TCRdb re-called the 5' RACE reads with MiXCR, one entry per CDR3 protein. The sample holds some 39,000 distinct CDR3 sequences, less than 8.5% seen once. Sequenced: whole blood. These receptors were taken from an adult who was a healthcare worker with PCR-confirmed SARS-CoV-2 infection or an uninfected control (not recorded which).

The chain uses TRBV14 and TRBJ2-7; the D call may be TRBD1 or TRBD2 (5 bases each). The V end lost 4 bases, the J end lost 5 bases, and 15 bases lay between the germline ends. CDR1 and CDR2 from the germline V gene are SGHDN and FVKESK. The CDR3 runs to 14 residues. The CDR3 DNA reads as TGTGCCAGCAGCCCTGACAGAGGGCTCAACGAGCAGTACTTC. Translating gives CASSPDRGLNEQYF. The full variable domain, rest sourced from reference TRBV14 and TRBJ2-7, is EAGVTQFPSHSVIEKGQTVTLRCDPISGHDNLYWYRRVMGKEIKFLLHFVKESKQDESGMPNNRFLAERTGGTYSTLKVQPAELEDSGVYFCASSPDRGLNEQYFGPGTRLTVT.

J is TRBJ2-7 and V is TRBV2; D remains unclear. The CDR3 sequence is 11 residues long. CDR1 and CDR2 from the germline V gene are SNHLY and FYNNEI. Trimming left V 2 bases short and J 12 bases short, with 11 bases between. Written as DNA, the CDR3 is TGTGCCAGCAGTGAACTGGTGTGGACGTACTTC. This codes for CASSELVWTYF.

In this sample, this clonotype turned up a few times. This chain connects TRBV12-3 or TRBV12-4 to TRBJ2-1; tentatively, D is TRBD1 (5 bases). The CDR3 sequence is 14 residues long. V was shortened by 3 bases and J by 6 bases, with 12 bases between the two germline ends. The CDR3 region is CASSFFEGANEQFF. The CDR3 DNA reads as TGTGCCAGCAGTTTCTTTGAAGGGGCCAATGAGCAGTTCTTC.

There are many counts of this clonotype. The V and J genes are TRBV7-9 and TRBJ2-1; maybe TRBD1 (5 bases). The CDR3 is 15 amino acids. Trimming stripped 6 bases from V and 2 bases from J, with 14 bases between. From germline, CDR1 is SEHNR and CDR2 FQNEAQ (reference sequence). This chain's CDR3 is CASSLQGRTYNEQFF. The CDR3 DNA sequence: TGTGCCAGCAGTCTTCAGGGTCGGACCTACAATGAGCAGTTCTTC. Complete variable domain (other parts from reference TRBV7-9 and TRBJ2-1): DTGVSQNPRHKITKRGQNVTFRCDPISEHNRLYWYRQTLGQGPEFLTYFQNEAQLEKSRLLSDRFSAERPKGSFSTLEIQRTEQGDSAMYLCASSLQGRTYNEQFFGPGTRLTVL.

This clonotype showed up many times. The chain joins TRBV20-1 to TRBJ1-6, with 7 bases matching TRBD1. Germline V gene sequence: CDR1 DFQATT, CDR2 SNEGSKA (reference sequence). J lost 9 bases, V lost 0 bases, and 11 bases had no gene match. The CDR3 extends over 16 amino acids. CDR3 region: CSARDLRGRVSSPLHF. The CDR3 nucleotides are TGCAGTGCTAGAGATTTGAGGGGGCGCGTTAGTTCACCCCTCCACTTT.

V usage is TRBV12-3 or TRBV12-4 and J usage is TRBJ2-3; D unresolved. Trimming left V 3 bases short and J 5 bases short, with 12 bases between. The CDR3 extends over 14 amino acids. The CDR3 DNA sequence: TGTGCCAGCAGTTTGGTGTTGGGCCGAGATACGCAGTATTTT. It translates to CASSLVLGRDTQYF.

V is TRBV28 and J is TRBJ2-3; D may be TRBD2 (6 bases). Germline CDR1 MDHEN, CDR2 SYDVKM. This CDR3 spans 16 amino acids. V gave up 7 bases and J gave up 2 bases, with 19 bases separating them. CDR3 sequence (DNA): TGTGCCAGCACAGGAGGGGTAGTTGTATACACAGATACGCAGTATTTT. This sequence encodes CASTGGVVVYTDTQYF.

The chain is built from TRBV6-1 and TRBJ2-5, with D hard to call. The CDR3 is made up of 14 amino acids. Germline V gives CDR1 MNHNS, CDR2 SASEGT. The germline V and J ends were trimmed by 7 bases and 1 base, with 13 bases remaining between them. CDR3 protein: CASTKLTPQETQYF. In DNA form, the CDR3 reads TGTGCCAGCACTAAATTGACACCCCAAGAGACCCAGTACTTC.

This clonotype was recorded a few times. CDR3 residues: CASSEEIETQYF. In DNA form, the CDR3 reads TGTGCCAGCAGTGAAGAGATAGAGACCCAGTACTTC. The chain combines TRBV2 with TRBJ2-5; no clear D gene. The germline gives CDR1 SNHLY, CDR2 FYNNEI. Trimming cost V 1 base and J 4 bases, with 4 bases left between them. The CDR3 spans 12 residues.

This rearrangement joins TRBV12-3 or TRBV12-4 to TRBJ2-7; TRBD1 matches 7 bases. The CDR3 consists of 14 residues. Trimming removed 5 bases from V and 2 bases from J; junction bases left unmatched: 6. In nucleotides, the CDR3 is TGTGCCAGCAGTCCCCGACAGGGAGCCTACGAGCAGTACTTC. This encodes CASSPRQGAYEQYF.

This sequence joins TRBV4-3 and TRBJ2-3, with D possibly TRBD1 on 6 matching bases. Looked up from germline, CDR1 is LGHNA and CDR2 is YSLEER. The CDR3 totals 15 residues. V lost 4 bases and J lost 0, with 11 bases in between. The CDR3 is CASSLGQTSTDTQYF. The DNA of the CDR3 is TGCGCCAGCAGCCTCGGACAGACTAGCACAGATACGCAGTATTTT.

V usage is TRBV2 and J usage is TRBJ2-5; D is perhaps TRBD2 (7 bases). Germline V gene data show CDR1 as SNHLY and CDR2 as FYNNEI. The CDR3 has 15 amino acids. The CDR3 region is CPRHGSQGREETQYF. The CDR3, as DNA: TGTCCTCGCCATGGATCCCAGGGGCGGGAGGAGACCCAGTACTTC.

This clonotype was seen only a few times. The chain couples TRBV19 to TRBJ2-5, with 8 bases matching TRBD1. CDR1 and CDR2 from the germline V gene are LNHDA and SQIVND (reference sequence). After removal of 0 bases from V and 4 bases from J, the junction contained 10 bases not matched to a gene. This CDR3 has 17 residues. CDR3 bases: TGTGCCAGTAGTATAGAGGGGCACAGGGGGGCCATAGAGACCCAGTACTTC. Translated, it gives CASSIEGHRGAIETQYF. Combining the CDR3 with reference TRBV19 and TRBJ2-5 gives the whole variable domain DGGITQSPKYLFRKEGQNVTLSCEQNLNHDAMYWYRQDPGQGLRLIYYSQIVNDFQKGDIAEGYSVSREKKESFPLTVTSAQKNPTAFYLCASSIEGHRGAIETQYFGPGTRLLVL.

This clonotype was found a few times. The rearrangement uses TRBV27 and TRBJ2-1; D possibly corresponds to TRBD2 (7 bases). V gave up 6 bases and J gave up 4 bases, with 16 bases separating them. The CDR3 totals 15 residues. Germline V lookup: CDR1 MNHEY, CDR2 SMNVEV (reference sequence). The CDR3 spells CASRMGGPGYNEQFF. The DNA of the CDR3 is TGTGCCAGCAGAATGGGGGGGCCGGGTTACAATGAGCAGTTCTTC.

The rearrangement links TRBV12-2 to TRBJ2-3; the table's D call, TRBD1, has no DNA check behind it. TRBV12-2 is labeled a pseudogene. The CDR3 contains 17 residues. The CDR3, as DNA: TGTGCAAGTCGCTTAGCTCTAGGTGTGGGGGCGGGAGATACGCAGTATTTT. It yields the protein CASRLALGVGAGDTQYF.

The rearrangement links TRBV28 to TRBJ1-2; D unresolved. CDR1 and CDR2 (germline): MDHEN, SYDVKM. The V and J ends lost 9 bases and 7 bases respectively, with 21 bases between them. This CDR3 is built from 14 residues. The CDR3 region is CASGGPERATGYTF. CDR3 sequence (DNA): TGTGCCAGTGGCGGTCCAGAGAGGGCGACTGGCTACACCTTC.

This clonotype was counted ten times or more. This rearrangement joins TRBV6-2 or TRBV6-3 to TRBJ1-5; TRBD1 matches 7 bases. CDR1 is MNHEY and CDR2 is SVGEGT in the germline V gene. After removal of 2 bases from V and 5 bases from J, the junction contained 15 bases not matched to a gene. The CDR3 is made up of 18 amino acids. CDR3 nucleotide sequence: TGTGCCAGCAGTTACGAGGCTCAGCGGGACAGTTTCCATCAGCCCCAGCATTTT. Protein: CASSYEAQRDSFHQPQHF.

This clonotype was detected many times. J is TRBJ2-2 and V is TRBV7-6; tentative D call: TRBD2 (5 bases). Germline CDR1 is SGHVS and CDR2 is FNYEAQ. V shed 7 bases and J shed 1 base, with 10 bases lying between them. This CDR3 region has 14 residues. The CDR3: CASKRILNTGELFF. The CDR3 DNA sequence: TGTGCCAGCAAGCGGATCCTGAACACCGGGGAGCTGTTTTTT.

This clonotype was detected ten times or more. The rearrangement uses TRBV6-5 and TRBJ1-1, with no clear D. V was shortened by 0 bases and J by 3 bases, with 14 bases between the two germline ends. The germline CDR1 and CDR2 sequences are MNHEY and SVGAGI. This CDR3 has 16 amino acids. This chain's CDR3 is CASSYSILGLDTEAFF. In nucleotides, the CDR3 is TGTGCCAGCAGTTACTCGATCCTGGGTTTGGACACTGAAGCTTTCTTT.

In DNA form, the CDR3 reads TGTGCCAGCAGCTTAGCGGGGGGACCCTACGAGCAGTACTTC. Encoded protein: CASSLAGGPYEQYF. The chain links TRBV7-2 to TRBJ2-7, with D possibly TRBD2 on 6 matching bases. V lost 0 bases, J lost 2 bases, and 8 bases lay in between. The germline gives CDR1 SGHTA, CDR2 FQGNSA. The CDR3 has 14 residues.

The sample holds many counts of this clonotype. V is TRBV29-1 and J is TRBJ2-5; D is undetermined. The germline CDR1 and CDR2 sequences are SQVTM and ANQGSEA. Trimming pared 3 bases from V and 7 bases from J, leaving 18 bases between. CDR3 length equals 14 residues. CDR3 sequence: CSVDSFPPGRTQYF. CDR3 bases: TGCAGCGTTGATTCTTTCCCCCCTGGTCGGACCCAGTACTTC. The complete variable domain, with remaining parts taken from reference TRBV29-1 and TRBJ2-5, reads SAVISQKPSRDICQRGTSLTIQCQVDSQVTMMFWYRQQPGQSLTLIATANQGSEATYESGFVIDKFPISRPNLTFSTLTVSNMSPEDSSIYLCSVDSFPPGRTQYFGPGTRLLVL.

The sample holds a few counts of this clonotype. The chain employs TRBV7-2 and TRBJ2-4; D gene ambiguous. The CDR3 totals 15 residues. V lost 0 bases and J lost 2, with 8 bases in between. Germline-derived CDR1 and CDR2 are SGHTA and FQGNSA. CDR3 region: CASSLAGNSKNIQYF. In DNA, the CDR3 is TGTGCCAGCAGCTTAGCAGGGAACTCCAAAAACATTCAGTACTTC.

This clonotype came up many times. DNA of the CDR3: TGTGCCTCTTTAGAGACAGCGGGTAAAAATGAGCAGTTCTTC. Its protein product is CASLETAGKNEQFF. This rearrangement joins TRBV7-2 to TRBJ2-1, with a possible D match to TRBD2 (6 bases). The CDR3 sequence is 14 residues long. Trimming cost V 11 bases and J 7 bases, with 21 bases left between them. CDR1 SGHTA and CDR2 FQGNSA come from the germline V gene. Variable domain in full (rest from reference TRBV7-2 and TRBJ2-1): GAGVSQSPSNKVTEKGKDVELRCDPISGHTALYWYRQSLGQGLEFLIYFQGNSAPDKSGLPSDRFSAERTGGSVSTLTIQRTQQEDSAVYLCASLETAGKNEQFFGPGTRLTVL.